This TCR beta chain was recorded in a study of CD8 T cells in Susac syndrome. Looking at the study overall: The Susac syndrome patients were therapy-naive, on corticosteroids, or on intravenous immunoglobulin alone at blood draw.

Overall study results and limits: Clonal expansion was not seen in any Susac syndrome CD4+ T cell repertoire.

Germline assignment: CDR1 SGHRS and CDR2 YFSETQ. The ends were cut back, 2 bases at V and 4 bases at J, with 19 bases in the middle. CDR3 size: 18 residues. Comments on this clonotype: What it recognizes is unknown.

With random hexamers, reverse transcription was performed on about 0.5 to 1 ug of RNA. TCRdb reanalysed the immunoSEQ multiplex PCR reads using MiXCR and keeps one entry per CDR3 protein. Seen here are more than 150,000 distinct CDR3 sequences, roughly 96% observed once, and the top ten hold 0.16%. The chain joins TRBV5-1 to TRBJ2-6; maybe TRBD2 (5 bases). The TCR comes from a human donor with Susac syndrome. Sequenced input: CD4+ T cells from PBMCs. This chain's CDR3 is CASSLSGLPKQGANVLTF. DNA for the CDR3: TGCGCCAGCAGCTTAAGCGGACTGCCCAAGCAGGGGGCCAACGTCCTGACTTTC.